What follows describes a single T cell receptor beta chain. The data belong to a study of blood T cell repertoires in COVID-19. Study at large: Samples representing acute and convalescent COVID-19 were sourced from the United States, Italy and Spain. T cells, B-cell-depleted T cells, or PBMCs provided the cDNA or gDNA that served as material.

Trimming stripped 6 bases from V and 7 bases from J, with 9 bases between. Germline CDR1 is MDHEN and CDR2 is SYDVKM. The CDR3 runs to 12 residues. Methods used by the authors: It was from reference gene primer amplification that nucleated cell counts were estimated. Sequencing was performed with immunoSEQ multiplex PCR; in TCRdb, only in-frame clones are kept and a portion is missing. V and J calls and clone size are given by that table; D and trimming were obtained from the DNA. The table shows 200,000 to 250,000 clones, with over 75% occurring only once. The chain has TRBV28 and TRBJ1-4; D call uncertain. The sequence came from a woman aged 40 to 50 who had recovered from COVID-19. Sequencing was performed on peripheral blood. CDR3 sequence reads: CASRDTVEKLFF. The CDR3 DNA follows: TGTGCCAGCAGAGATACAGTTGAAAAACTGTTTTTT.